Listed below are T cell receptor beta chains from one sample, sequenced in a study of OX40 agonist ivuxolimab in advanced cancers. Method: immunoSEQ multiplex PCR; TCRdb's copy keeps in-frame clones and lacks some. The sample carries 52,000 or so clones, 85% recorded once. The sequenced sample was CD4+ or CD8+ T cells sorted from blood, obtained in a trial of the OX40 agonist ivuxolimab. The receptors derive from an adult with an advanced solid tumor such as melanoma, head and neck, liver or kidney cancer. Each CDR3 is given with its conserved first and last residue. Each record gives: D gene, clone size, J gene, V gene, CDR3 protein, CDR3 DNA. A D gene is named only where the DNA matches it firmly. Some rows have no size entry. The others give once, few or many, or a class for an expanded clone.

>TRBD2|.|TRBJ2-3|TRBV27
CASSRLAESTDTQYF
TGTGCCAGCAGTAGACTAGCGGAGTCCACAGATACGCAGTATTTT
>TRBD2|.|TRBJ2-2|TRBV7-8
CASSLALAGGPTGELFF
TGTGCCAGCAGCTTAGCCCTAGCGGGGGGGCCTACCGGGGAGCTGTTTTTT
>.|few|TRBJ1-4|TRBV4-2
CATGRMLSNEKLFF
TGTGCCACCGGCAGGATGCTGAGTAATGAAAAACTGTTTTTT
>.|.|TRBJ2-1|TRBV7-8
CASQTRPRWDDNEQFF
TGTGCCAGCCAGACGAGACCTCGGTGGGACGACAATGAGCAGTTCTTC
>TRBD1|.|TRBJ1-2|TRBV6-5
CASSYRTTGSRGYTF
TGTGCCAGCAGTTACCGCACGACAGGGTCCCGAGGCTACACCTTC
>.|.|TRBJ2-3|TRBV5-8
CASSRVQGPQYF
TGTGCCAGCAGCCGCGTCCAGGGTCCGCAGTATTTT
>.|.|TRBJ2-7|TRBV9
CASSEGARGRSYEQYF
TGTGCCAGCAGCGAGGGGGCCAGGGGGAGGTCCTACGAGCAGTACTTC
>TRBD2|.|TRBJ2-3|TRBV7-9
CASQPRGGVTQDTQYF
TGTGCCAGCCAGCCCCGCGGGGGGGTAACTCAAGATACGCAGTATTTT
>.|.|TRBJ2-3|TRBV7-2
CASSLGGFHTDTQYF
TGTGCCAGCAGCTTAGGGGGCTTCCACACAGATACGCAGTATTTT
>.|few|TRBJ2-3|TRBV27
CASSLSGGWTDTQYF
TGTGCCAGCAGTTTATCAGGGGGATGGACAGATACGCAGTATTTT
>.|.|TRBJ1-4|TRBV9
CASSTHRVVSEKLFF
TGTGCCAGCAGCACCCACAGGGTAGTGAGTGAAAAACTGTTTTTT
>.|.|TRBJ1-1|TRBV18
CASSQEVNTEAFF
TGTGCCAGCTCACAGGAGGTTAACACTGAAGCTTTCTTT
>.|.|TRBJ1-2|TRBV19
CAGRVGYGYTF
TGTGCCGGCAGGGTTGGCTATGGCTACACCTTC
>.|.|TRBJ1-2|TRBV30
CAWSTAPGISYTF
TGTGCCTGGAGCACAGCACCCGGTATAAGCTACACCTTC
>.|.|TRBJ1-4|TRBV19
CASSISWDATNEKLFF
TGTGCCAGTAGTATCTCGTGGGATGCAACTAATGAAAAACTGTTTTTT
>.|.|TRBJ1-2|TRBV5-1
CASSFLPLYGYTF
TGCGCCAGCAGCTTTCTCCCGCTCTATGGCTACACCTTC
>TRBD1|.|TRBJ2-1|TRBV27
CASSFNFGTGLYEQFF
TGTGCCAGCAGTTTTAATTTTGGGACAGGGTTGTATGAGCAGTTCTTC
>.|.|TRBJ2-5|TRBV29-1
CSVAPQGNQETQYF
TGCAGCGTTGCCCCGCAGGGGAATCAAGAGACCCAGTACTTC
>TRBD2|.|TRBJ2-5|TRBV5-4
CASRRGRETQYF
TGTGCCAGCAGGCGGGGGAGGGAGACCCAGTACTTC
>.|.|TRBJ1-5|TRBV7-9
CASSMTENQPQHF
TGTGCCAGCAGCATGACAGAAAATCAGCCCCAGCATTTT
>.|.|TRBJ2-7|TRBV15
CATSRQPYEQYF
TGTGCCACCAGCAGACAGCCGTACGAGCAGTACTTC
>TRBD2|.|TRBJ2-3|TRBV15
CATSRDALAGGTDTQYF
TGTGCCACCAGCAGAGATGCGCTAGCGGGGGGTACAGATACGCAGTATTTT
>TRBD1|.|TRBJ1-1|TRBV5-4
CASSYKTGGGRRYTEAFF
TGTGCCAGCAGCTATAAAACAGGGGGCGGTAGGAGGTACACTGAAGCTTTCTTT
>.|.|TRBJ1-3|TRBV11-2
CASSFGVSFLGSGNTIYF
TGTGCCAGCAGCTTTGGGGTTTCCTTTTTGGGCTCTGGAAACACCATATATTTT
>TRBD2|.|TRBJ2-3|TRBV9
CASSVAAGAHTDTQYF
TGTGCCAGCAGCGTAGCGGCGGGAGCGCACACAGATACGCAGTATTTT
>.|.|TRBJ2-7|TRBV7-9
CASSPSGTAAYSGYEQYF
TGTGCCAGCAGCCCCTCCGGGACTGCCGCCTATTCTGGCTACGAGCAGTACTTC
>.|.|TRBJ1-3|TRBV7-2
CASSISGNSGNTIYF
TGTGCCAGCAGCATTTCAGGGAACTCTGGAAACACCATATATTTT
>.|.|TRBJ2-2|TRBV6-1
CASSEMGFIGGWSGELFF
TGTGCCAGCAGTGAAATGGGCTTTATTGGGGGCTGGTCCGGGGAGCTGTTTTTT
>TRBD1|.|TRBJ2-3|TRBV10-3
CAISELGDRGPDTQYF
TGTGCCATCAGTGAGTTGGGGGACAGGGGCCCAGATACGCAGTATTTT
>.|.|TRBJ2-5|TRBV5-6
CASSLTAGLETQYF
TGTGCCAGCAGCTTGACGGCAGGGCTGGAGACCCAGTACTTC
>.|.|TRBJ1-4|TRBV6-5
CASSFRLVGEKLFF
TGTGCCAGCAGTTTCAGATTAGTTGGTGAAAAACTGTTTTTT
>.|few|TRBJ1-2|TRBV12-2
CASRLVQGEGGYTF
TGTGCAAGTCGCTTAGTTCAGGGGGAGGGTGGCTACACCTTC
>.|.|TRBJ1-4|TRBV5-1
CASSLVGASNEKLFF
TGCGCCAGCAGCTTGGTGGGGGCAAGTAATGAAAAACTGTTTTTT
>TRBD1|.|TRBJ2-4|TRBV29-1
CSSSTGSAKNIQYF
TGCAGCAGCTCGACAGGGTCAGCCAAAAACATTCAGTACTTC
>TRBD1|.|TRBJ1-4|TRBV6-6
CASSYSTGLNEKLFF
TGTGCCAGCAGTTACTCGACAGGGCTTAATGAAAAACTGTTTTTT
>.|.|TRBJ2-5|TRBV11-1
CASSSGVYQETQYF
TGTGCCAGCAGCTCGGGGGTATACCAAGAGACCCAGTACTTC
>.|.|TRBJ1-2|TRBV15
CATSRDPPGLSNYGYTF
TGTGCCACCAGCAGAGATCCCCCGGGACTCTCTAACTATGGCTACACCTTC
>.|once|TRBJ1-5|TRBV10-3
CAISGKRYDQPQHF
TGTGCCATCAGTGGAAAGAGGTATGATCAGCCCCAGCATTTT
>.|few|TRBJ1-4|TRBV10-1
CASRNGTNEKLFF
TGCGCCAGCAGGAACGGGACTAATGAAAAACTGTTTTTT
>TRBD1|.|TRBJ1-2|TRBV6-5
CASSYPDRAYGYTF
TGTGCCAGCAGTTACCCGGACAGGGCCTATGGCTACACCTTC
>.|.|TRBJ2-3|TRBV9
CASSVGQRATDTQYF
TGTGCCAGCAGCGTAGGACAGCGGGCGACAGATACGCAGTATTTT
>TRBD2|.|TRBJ2-3|TRBV29-1
CSVDLAGGQADTQYF
TGCAGCGTTGACTTGGCGGGGGGCCAAGCAGATACGCAGTATTTT
>TRBD1|.|TRBJ2-7|TRBV7-2
CASSLLRGQGGEQYF
TGTGCCAGCAGCTTACTTAGGGGACAGGGCGGCGAGCAGTACTTC
>TRBD1|.|TRBJ1-1|TRBV19
CASSIGDREGAEAFF
TGTGCCAGTAGTATCGGGGACAGGGAAGGGGCTGAAGCTTTCTTT
>.|.|TRBJ2-4|TRBV7-2
CASSRRDSKNIQYF
TGTGCCAGCAGCCGGAGAGATTCCAAAAACATTCAGTACTTC
>.|.|TRBJ2-2|TRBV4-3
CASSLKRTPPGELFF
TGCGCCAGCAGCCTTAAAAGGACACCCCCCGGGGAGCTGTTTTTT
>TRBD1|.|TRBJ2-3|TRBV9
CASSGPQKPGQGSTDTQYF
TGTGCCAGCAGCGGTCCTCAGAAGCCCGGACAGGGGAGCACAGATACGCAGTATTTT
>.|few|TRBJ1-1|TRBV19
CASRDGQGGTEAFF
TGTGCCAGTAGAGATGGGCAGGGTGGGACTGAAGCTTTCTTT
>.|.|TRBJ2-7|TRBV4-3
CASSQVWGTATYEQYF
TGCGCCAGCAGCCAAGTTTGGGGGACCGCGACCTACGAGCAGTACTTC
>TRBD2|.|TRBJ2-5|TRBV5-6
CASSPGGAGETQYF
TGTGCCAGCAGCCCCGGGGGGGCCGGGGAGACCCAGTACTTC
>TRBD1|few|TRBJ1-1|TRBV6-1
CASADRYYGTEAFF
TGTGCCAGCGCGGACAGGTATTATGGCACTGAAGCTTTCTTT